This T cell receptor (beta chain) was found in a study of cytomegalovirus exposure and HLA in healthy donors. Findings of the study overall: Presence/absence results assume similar sequencing depth per donor, which may not hold. There were fewer than 200 TCR beta chains listed as cytomegalovirus-associated.

In the case of this clone: The antigen remains undetermined.

V was clipped by 8 bases and J by 5 bases, with 16 bases between them. This CDR3 is 14 amino acids long. Germline CDR1 and CDR2: LNHDA and SQIVND (reference sequence). Amplification used 60 Vbeta primers and 13 Jbeta primers. Here immunoSEQ multiplex PCR was the method, and the copy in TCRdb shows in-frame clones only, minus some. The table shows 150,000 to 200,000 clones, with 70% to 85% occurring only once. The chain is built from TRBV19 and TRBJ1-5, with no clear D. This clonotype was sampled from a woman in her 40s in good health and CMV-seronegative. The sequenced sample consisted of PBMCs. The CDR3 DNA reads as TGTGCCAGTCACAGCCCAGGTCTTGATCAGCCCCAGCATTTT. This translates into CASHSPGLDQPQHF.